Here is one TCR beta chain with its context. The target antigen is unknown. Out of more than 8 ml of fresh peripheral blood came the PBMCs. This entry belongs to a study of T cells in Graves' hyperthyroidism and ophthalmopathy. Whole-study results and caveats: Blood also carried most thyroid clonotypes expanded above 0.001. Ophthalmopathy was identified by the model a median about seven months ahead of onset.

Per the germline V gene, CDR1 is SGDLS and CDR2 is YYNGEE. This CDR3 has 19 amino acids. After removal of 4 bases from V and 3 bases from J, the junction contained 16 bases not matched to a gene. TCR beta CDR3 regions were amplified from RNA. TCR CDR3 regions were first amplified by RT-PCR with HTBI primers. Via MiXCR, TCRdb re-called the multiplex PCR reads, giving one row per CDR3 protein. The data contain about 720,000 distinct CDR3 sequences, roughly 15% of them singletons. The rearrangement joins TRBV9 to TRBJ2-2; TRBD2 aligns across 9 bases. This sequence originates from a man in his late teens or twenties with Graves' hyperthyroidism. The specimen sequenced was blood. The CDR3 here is CASSSSPREGRRYTGELFF. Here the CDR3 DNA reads TGTGCCAGCAGCTCGAGCCCGCGGGAGGGCCGCAGGTACACCGGGGAGCTGTTTTTT.